This T cell receptor beta chain is drawn from a study of cytomegalovirus exposure and HLA in healthy donors. Study-level findings and limits: Per a later analysis, 15,000 to 20,000 TCR beta sequences showed association with HLA alleles at 0.05 false discovery rate.

Worth noting for this clone: What it binds is not known.

Amplification used 60 Vbeta primers and 13 Jbeta primers. The repertoire was sequenced with immunoSEQ multiplex PCR; TCRdb's copy has only in-frame clones and lacks some. Here the sample table reports 40,000 to 60,000 clones. The sequencing sample was made of PBMCs. The source is a female donor in good health and CMV-seronegative.

The CDR3: CSVDARADSSYNEQFF. The CDR3 DNA follows: TGCAGCGTTGATGCACGTGCGGATAGCTCCTACAATGAGCAGTTCTTC. This rearrangement joins TRBV29-1 to TRBJ2-1; D remains unclear. The CDR3 has 16 residues. With 3 bases removed from V and 0 bases from J, the gap between germline ends came to 15 bases. The germline V gene encodes CDR1 SQVTM and CDR2 ANQGSEA.